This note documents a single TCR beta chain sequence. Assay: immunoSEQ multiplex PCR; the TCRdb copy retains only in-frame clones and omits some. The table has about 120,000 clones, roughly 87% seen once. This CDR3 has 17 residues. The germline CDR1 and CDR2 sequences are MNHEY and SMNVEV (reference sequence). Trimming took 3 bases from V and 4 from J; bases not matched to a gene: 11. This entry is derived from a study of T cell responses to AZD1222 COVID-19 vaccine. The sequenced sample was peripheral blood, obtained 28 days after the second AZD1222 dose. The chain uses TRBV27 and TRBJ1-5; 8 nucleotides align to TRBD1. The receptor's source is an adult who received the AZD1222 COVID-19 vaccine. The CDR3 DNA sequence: TGTGCCAGCAGTTTCTTCTCCCAGGGGGCTGCAAATCAGCCCCAGCATTTT. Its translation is CASSFFSQGAANQPQHF.